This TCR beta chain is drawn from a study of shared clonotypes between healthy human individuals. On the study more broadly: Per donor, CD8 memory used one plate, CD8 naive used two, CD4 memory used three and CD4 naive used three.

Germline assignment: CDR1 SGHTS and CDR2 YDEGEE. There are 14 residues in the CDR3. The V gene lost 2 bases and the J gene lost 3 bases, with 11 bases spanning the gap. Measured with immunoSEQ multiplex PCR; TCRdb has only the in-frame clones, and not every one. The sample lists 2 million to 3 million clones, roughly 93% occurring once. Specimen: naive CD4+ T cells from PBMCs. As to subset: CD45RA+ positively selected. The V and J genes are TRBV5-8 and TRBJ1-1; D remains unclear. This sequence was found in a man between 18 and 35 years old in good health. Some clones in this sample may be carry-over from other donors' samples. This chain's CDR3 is CASSFDEGYTEAFF. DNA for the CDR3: TGTGCCAGCAGCTTCGATGAAGGCTACACTGAAGCTTTCTTT.